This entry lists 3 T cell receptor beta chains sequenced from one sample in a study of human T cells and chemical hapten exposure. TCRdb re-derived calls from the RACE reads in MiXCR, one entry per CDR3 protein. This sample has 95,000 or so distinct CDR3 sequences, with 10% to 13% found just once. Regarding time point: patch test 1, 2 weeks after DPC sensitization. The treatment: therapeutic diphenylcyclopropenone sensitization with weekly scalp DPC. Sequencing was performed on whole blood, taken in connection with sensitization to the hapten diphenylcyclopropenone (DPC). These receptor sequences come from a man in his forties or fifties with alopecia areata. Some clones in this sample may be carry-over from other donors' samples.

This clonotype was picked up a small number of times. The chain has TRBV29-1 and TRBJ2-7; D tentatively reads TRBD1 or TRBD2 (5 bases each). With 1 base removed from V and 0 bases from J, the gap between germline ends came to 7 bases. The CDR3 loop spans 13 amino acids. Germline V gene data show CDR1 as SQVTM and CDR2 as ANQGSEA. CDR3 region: CSVEGGYSYEQYF. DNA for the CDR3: TGCAGCGTTGAAGGGGGGTACTCCTACGAGCAGTACTTC.

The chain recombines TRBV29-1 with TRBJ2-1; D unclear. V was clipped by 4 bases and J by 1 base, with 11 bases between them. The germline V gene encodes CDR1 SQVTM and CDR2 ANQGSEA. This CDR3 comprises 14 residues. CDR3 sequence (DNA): TGCAGCGTTGTTAGAAGCCTGTCCTACAATGAGCAGTTCTTC. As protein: CSVVRSLSYNEQFF.

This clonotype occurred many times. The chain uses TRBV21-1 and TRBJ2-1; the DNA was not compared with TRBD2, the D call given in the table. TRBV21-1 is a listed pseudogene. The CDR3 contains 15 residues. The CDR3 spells CASSTVAGVNNEQFF. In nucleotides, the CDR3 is TGTGCCAGCAGCACTGTAGCGGGAGTCAACAATGAGCAGTTCTTC.